This TCR beta chain was observed in a study of T cell changes during pregnancy in multiple sclerosis. In its sample, this clone was seen once. This CDR3 is 13 amino acids long. Trimming left V 0 bases short and J 8 bases short, with 10 bases between. Looked up from germline, CDR1 is MNHNS and CDR2 is SASEGT. Some clones are missing from TCRdb's copy, which holds only in-frame ones; the method was immunoSEQ multiplex PCR. The sample lists approximately 70,000 clones, more than 85% occurring once. Sequencing was performed on peripheral blood, taken in the first trimester of pregnancy. The rearrangement links TRBV6-1 to TRBJ1-2; no firm D call. The receptor was derived from a female donor with multiple sclerosis, enrolled in a pregnancy study. The CDR3 is CASSEAGERGYTF. The CDR3 nucleotides are TGTGCCAGCAGTGAAGCTGGGGAGAGAGGCTACACCTTC.